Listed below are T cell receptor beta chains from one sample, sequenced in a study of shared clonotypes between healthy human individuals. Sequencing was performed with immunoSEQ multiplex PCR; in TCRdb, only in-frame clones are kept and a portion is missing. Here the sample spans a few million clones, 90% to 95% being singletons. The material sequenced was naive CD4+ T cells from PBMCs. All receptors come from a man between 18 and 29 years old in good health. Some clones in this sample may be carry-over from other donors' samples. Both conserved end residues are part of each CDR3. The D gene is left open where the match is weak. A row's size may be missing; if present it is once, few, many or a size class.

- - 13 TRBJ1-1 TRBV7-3 CASSSRGNTEAFF TGTGCCAGCAGCTCCAGGGGGAACACTGAAGCTTTCTTT
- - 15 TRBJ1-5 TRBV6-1 CASIPKGLATQPQHF TGTGCCAGCATCCCTAAGGGCCTAGCTACTCAGCCCCAGCATTTT
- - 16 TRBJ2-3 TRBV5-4 CASSLRTGGVLDTQYF TGTGCCAGCAGCCTAAGGACTGGCGGGGTATTAGATACGCAGTATTTT
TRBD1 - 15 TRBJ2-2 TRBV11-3 CASSPGQGDTGELFF TGTGCCAGCAGCCCAGGCCAGGGGGACACCGGGGAGCTGTTTTTT
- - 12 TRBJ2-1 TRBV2 CASSGGGNEQFF TGTGCCAGCAGTGGAGGTGGTAATGAGCAGTTCTTC
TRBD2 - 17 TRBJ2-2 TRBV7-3 CASSSLAPLRSAGELFF TGTGCCAGCAGCTCACTAGCGCCCTTGAGGTCCGCCGGGGAGCTGTTTTTT
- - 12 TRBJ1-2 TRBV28 CATGTNNYGYTF TGTGCCACTGGGACCAATAACTATGGCTACACCTTC
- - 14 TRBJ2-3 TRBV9 CASSAQRAPDTQYF TGTGCCAGCAGCGCCCAGAGGGCCCCAGATACGCAGTATTTT
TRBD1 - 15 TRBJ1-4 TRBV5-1 CASSKGTGGDEKLFF TGCGCCAGCAGCAAAGGGACAGGGGGCGACGAAAAACTGTTTTTT
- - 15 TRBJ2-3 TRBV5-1 CASSFQTRSTDTQYF TGCGCCAGCAGCTTCCAGACACGGAGCACAGATACGCAGTATTTT
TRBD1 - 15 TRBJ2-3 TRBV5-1 CASSQDRGGTDTQYF TGCGCCAGCAGCCAGGACAGGGGAGGGACAGATACGCAGTATTTT
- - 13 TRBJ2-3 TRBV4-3 CASSRGEQTNQYF TGCGCCAGCAGCCGAGGGGAACAGACCAACCAGTATTTT
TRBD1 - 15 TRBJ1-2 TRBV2 CASSSVHRGHYGYTF TGTGCCAGCAGTTCTGTTCACAGGGGGCACTATGGCTACACCTTC
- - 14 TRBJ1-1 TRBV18 CASSGGGINTEAFF TGTGCCAGCTCAGGAGGGGGAATTAACACTGAAGCTTTCTTT
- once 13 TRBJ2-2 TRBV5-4 CASSLDGTGELFF TGTGCCAGCAGCTTGGATGGAACCGGGGAGCTGTTTTTT
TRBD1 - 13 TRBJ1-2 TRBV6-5 CASSLAAGGSGTF TGTGCCAGCTCGCTGGCGGCAGGGGGCAGCGGGACCTTC
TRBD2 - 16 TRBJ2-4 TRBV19 CASSAPGGVAKNIQYF TGTGCCAGTAGTGCCCCGGGGGGGGTAGCCAAAAACATTCAGTACTTC
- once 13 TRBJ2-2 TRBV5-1 CASSTGQTGELFF TGCGCCAGCAGCACCGGACAGACCGGGGAGCTGTTTTTT